Below, 21 T cell receptor beta chains from the same sample are listed, as sequenced in a study of Ad26.COV2.S vaccination and SARS-CoV-2 variants. Treatment described: roughly 20 received Ad26.COV2.S at low or high dose, single or two shots; roughly 5 received placebo; per-sample allocation not given. Specimens were obtained on day 63 following the first vaccine or placebo injection. Sequenced by immunoSEQ multiplex PCR; TCRdb stores in-frame clones only, minus some. This sample has a few hundred thousand clones; approximately 87% occur once, and the top ten carry approximately 4%. The starting material was peripheral blood, obtained in a trial of Ad26.COV2.S vaccine versus placebo. The receptors derive from a person aged 18-60 years who received the Ad26.COV2.S COVID-19 vaccine or a placebo.

The chain joins TRBV11-3 to TRBJ2-6; 7 bases are shared with TRBD1. This CDR3 has 15 amino acids. J was trimmed by 0 bases and V by 5 bases; bases with no gene match: 1. The germline V gene has CDR1 SGHNT and CDR2 YENEEA. Here the CDR3 reads CASSNRGSGANVLTF. CDR3 in DNA: TGTGCCAGCAGCAACAGGGGCTCTGGGGCCAACGTCCTGACTTTC.

The chain is built from TRBV27 and TRBJ2-3, with D possibly matching TRBD2 (6 bases). Trimming removed 7 bases from V and 2 bases from J, with 13 bases in between. The germline gives CDR1 MNHEY, CDR2 SMNVEV (reference sequence). This CDR3 comprises 14 residues. The CDR3 nucleotides are TGTGCCAGCACCCACTCGGGGGACACAGATACGCAGTATTTT. Its protein is CASTHSGDTDTQYF.

The V gene is TRBV5-1, the J gene TRBJ2-3, with TRBD2 identical over 11 bases. J gave up 1 base and V 1 base, and 2 bases lay outside the gene matches. The CDR3 has 16 amino acids. The germline gives CDR1 SGHRS, CDR2 YFSETQ. This CDR3 reads CASSLRLAGRTDTQYF. In DNA form, the CDR3 reads TGCGCCAGCAGCTTGAGACTAGCGGGGCGCACAGATACGCAGTATTTT.

The rearrangement joins TRBV4-3 to TRBJ2-2, with D perhaps matching TRBD2 (6 bases). Germline V gives CDR1 LGHNA, CDR2 YSLEER. V was trimmed by 1 base and J by 2 bases, leaving 11 bases between them. The CDR3 spans 16 residues. The CDR3 protein is CASSQGTTFNTGELFF. CDR3 sequence (DNA): TGCGCCAGCAGCCAAGGGACTACCTTTAACACCGGGGAGCTGTTTTTT.

This chain links TRBV18 with TRBJ2-1, with 12 bases that match TRBD1. V lost 0 bases and J lost 2; bases outside the gene matches: 8. The length of the CDR3 is 19 residues. Germline V CDR1 and CDR2: KGHSH, LQKENI. CDR3 sequence: CASSPPGQGARMPYNEQFF. As DNA, the CDR3 is TGTGCCAGCTCACCACCGGGACAGGGGGCGCGGATGCCCTACAATGAGCAGTTCTTC.

The rearrangement uses TRBV2 and TRBJ2-5; TRBD2 agrees at 9 bases. Germline V lookup: CDR1 SNHLY, CDR2 FYNNEI. Trimming cost V 6 bases and J 1 base; bases outside gene matches: 6. The CDR3 is 15 amino acids. DNA of the CDR3: TGTGCCAGCAGGAGTAGCGGGGGAACCCAAGAGACCCAGTACTTC. Protein product: CASRSSGGTQETQYF.

J is TRBJ2-3 and V is TRBV4-2; D may match TRBD1 or TRBD2 (6 bases each). The CDR3 is 17 amino acids. Deletions cut 4 bases from V and 0 bases from J, with 17 bases between. CDR1 LGHNA and CDR2 YNFKEQ come from the germline V gene. CDR3 in DNA: TGTGCCAGCAGCCTTAACCCGGGGGCCGGTAGCACAGATACGCAGTATTTT. Amino acid sequence: CASSLNPGAGSTDTQYF.

The V and J genes are TRBV6-5 and TRBJ2-1; 7 nucleotides line up with TRBD2. V was pared by 3 bases and J by 0 bases, with 5 bases of the junction left unmatched. The CDR3 loop spans 16 amino acids. Per the germline V gene, CDR1 is MNHEY and CDR2 is SVGAGI. This CDR3 is CASSYEGLSSYNEQFF. CDR3 nucleotide sequence: TGTGCCAGCAGTTATGAGGGACTAAGCTCCTACAATGAGCAGTTCTTC.

The count of this clone is one. The rearrangement links TRBV18 to TRBJ2-5; 8 bases line up with TRBD2. Losses at the gene ends were 3 bases for V and 0 bases for J; bases not matched to a gene: 6. CDR1 and CDR2 from the germline V gene are KGHSH and LQKENI. This CDR3 region has 16 residues. CDR3 loop: CASSPVSGGYQETQYF. The CDR3 nucleotides read TGTGCCAGCTCACCGGTGAGCGGGGGATACCAAGAGACCCAGTACTTC.

The chain carries TRBV2 and TRBJ1-5; D ambiguous. The CDR3 contains 14 residues. V lost 4 bases and J lost 0, with 7 bases in between. The germline CDR1 and CDR2 sequences are SNHLY and FYNNEI. The CDR3 protein is CASSGEYSNQPQHF. The CDR3, as DNA: TGTGCCAGCAGTGGAGAATATAGCAATCAGCCCCAGCATTTT.

This clone was observed once. The V and J genes are TRBV11-2 and TRBJ1-2; D gene uncertain. The CDR3 spans 14 residues. CDR1 and CDR2 (germline): SGHAT, FQNNGV. Trimming pared 2 bases from V and 4 bases from J, leaving 11 bases between. The CDR3 is CASSLNGNSYGYTF. The CDR3 DNA reads as TGTGCCAGCAGCTTAAACGGCAATTCCTATGGCTACACCTTC.

The chain joins TRBV19 to TRBJ1-1, with 8 bases aligning to TRBD1. Germline-derived CDR1 and CDR2 are LNHDA and SQIVND (reference sequence). V was pared by 9 bases and J by 1 base, with 4 bases of the junction left unmatched. This CDR3 is 13 amino acids long. This CDR3 reads CASYTGGNTEAFF. CDR3 sequence (DNA): TGTGCCAGCTATACAGGGGGGAACACTGAAGCTTTCTTT.

In its sample, this clone was seen a few times. The gene calls are TRBV5-1 and TRBJ1-5; D gene ambiguous. The CDR3 is 17 amino acids. The germline V gene has CDR1 SGHRS and CDR2 YFSETQ. Trimming removed 0 bases at V and 1 base at J, with 14 bases between. This CDR3 reads CASSLGRTVTSNQPQHF. CDR3 DNA: TGCGCCAGCAGCTTGGGCCGGACTGTAACAAGCAATCAGCCCCAGCATTTT. The full variable domain, with the rest looked up from reference TRBV5-1 and TRBJ1-5, is KAGVTQTPRYLIKTRGQQVTLSCSPISGHRSVSWYQQTPGQGLQFLFEYFSETQRNKGNFPGRFSGRQFSNSRSEMNVSTLELGDSALYLCASSLGRTVTSNQPQHFGDGTRLSIL.

The J gene is TRBJ1-4, the V gene TRBV6-5, with D possibly being TRBD1 (5 bases). The germline gives CDR1 MNHEY, CDR2 SVGAGI. This CDR3 region has 15 residues. V was cut by 5 bases and J by 3 bases, with 13 bases left in between. This CDR3 is CASSTFMGANEKLFF. CDR3 DNA sequence: TGTGCCAGCAGTACTTTTATGGGGGCTAATGAAAAACTGTTTTTT.

The V and J genes are TRBV11-2 and TRBJ2-1, with 12 bases aligning to TRBD2. Germline lookup yields CDR1 SGHAT and CDR2 FQNNGV. With V trimmed by 3 bases and J by 6 bases, 6 bases remained unmatched. The CDR3 has 16 residues. The CDR3 here is CASSFDLAGGLNEQFF. Here the CDR3 DNA reads TGTGCCAGCAGCTTCGACCTAGCGGGGGGGCTCAATGAGCAGTTCTTC.

This clone was found once. The chain's CDR3 is CASSPRLGSEKLFF. The CDR3 region has the DNA TGTGCCAGCAGCCCTCGGTTAGGTAGTGAAAAACTGTTTTTT. The chain links TRBV14 to TRBJ1-4; D is unclear. The CDR3 covers 14 residues. V was cut by 4 bases and J by 7 bases, with 13 bases left in between. CDR1 is SGHDN, CDR2 FVKESK, per germline.

The chain carries TRBV24-1 and TRBJ2-3; D is unresolved. V shed 5 bases and J shed 2 bases, with 4 bases lying between them. The length of the CDR3 is 12 residues. Germline-derived CDR1 and CDR2 are KGHDR and SFDVKD. The CDR3 DNA follows: TGTGCCACCAGTGCCCACACAGATACGCAGTATTTT. As protein: CATSAHTDTQYF.

The chain uses TRBV7-3 and TRBJ2-2, with 8 bases lining up with TRBD2. CDR1 SGHTA and CDR2 FQGTGA come from the germline V gene. The CDR3 loop spans 15 amino acids. Germline trimming cut 5 bases from V and 1 base from J; bases unmatched to any gene: 3. The CDR3 sequence is CASSVLAGNTGELFF. CDR3 coding DNA: TGTGCCAGCAGCGTTCTAGCGGGGAACACCGGGGAGCTGTTTTTT.

The CDR3 DNA follows: TGTGCCAGCAGCTCAACCTACTCGGGGAGGGACAATGAGCAGTTCTTC. As protein: CASSSTYSGRDNEQFF. The chain has TRBV6-6 and TRBJ2-1; TRBD2 agrees at 7 bases. Germline V gene sequence: CDR1 MNHNY, CDR2 SVGAGI (reference sequence). The J segment lost 5 bases and the V segment lost 6 bases, leaving 13 bases of the junction unmatched. CDR3 size: 16 residues.

The chain links TRBV27 to TRBJ2-5, with no clear D. Trimming pared 2 bases from V and 0 bases from J, leaving 10 bases between. CDR3 length equals 15 residues. The germline CDR1 and CDR2 sequences are MNHEY and SMNVEV (reference sequence). The CDR3 here is CASSLRIQYQETQYF. The CDR3 DNA reads as TGTGCCAGCAGTTTAAGGATCCAGTACCAAGAGACCCAGTACTTC.

The gene calls are TRBV7-6 and TRBJ2-7; D not certain. V lost 1 base and J lost 7, with 11 bases in between. The CDR3 contains 13 residues. Germline loops: CDR1 SGHVS, CDR2 FNYEAQ. The CDR3 reads CASSLEALGEQYF. Written as DNA, the CDR3 is TGTGCCAGCAGCTTAGAGGCGCTGGGGGAGCAGTACTTC.